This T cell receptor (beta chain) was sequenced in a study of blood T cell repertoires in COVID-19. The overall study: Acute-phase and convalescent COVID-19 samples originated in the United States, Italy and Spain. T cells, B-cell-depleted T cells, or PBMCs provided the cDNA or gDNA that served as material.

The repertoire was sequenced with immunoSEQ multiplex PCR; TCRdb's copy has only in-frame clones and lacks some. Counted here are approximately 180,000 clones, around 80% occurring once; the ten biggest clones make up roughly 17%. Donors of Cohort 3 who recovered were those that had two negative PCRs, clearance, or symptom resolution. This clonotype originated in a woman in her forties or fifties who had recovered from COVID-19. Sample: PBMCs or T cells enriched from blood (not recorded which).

The DNA for the CDR3 is TGTGCCAGTAGTATAGATCGTAGCGGGAGCCTCAATGAGCAGTTCTTC. Translating gives CASSIDRSGSLNEQFF. This chain links TRBV19 with TRBJ2-1, with TRBD2 matching 9 bases. After removal of 0 bases from V and 6 bases from J, the junction contained 6 bases not matched to a gene. The CDR3 runs 16 residues. Germline assignment: CDR1 LNHDA and CDR2 SQIVND (reference sequence).